These 29 T cell receptor beta chains came from one sample sequenced in a study of identical twins. TCRdb redid the calling of the 5' RACE reads with MiXCR, one entry per CDR3 protein. The sample has 640,000 or so distinct CDR3 sequences, roughly 6% seen once. Sample: naive T cells sorted from blood. These receptors came from a young man in good health.

The chain joins TRBV4-1 to TRBJ2-7; tentatively, D is TRBD1 (5 bases). From germline, CDR1 is MGHRA and CDR2 YSYEKL. Deletions cut 1 base from V and 2 bases from J, with 9 bases between. CDR3 length equals 14 residues. The CDR3 sequence: CASSQATGTYEQYV. In nucleotides, the CDR3 is TGCGCCAGCAGCCAAGCAACAGGAACCTACGAGCAGTACGTC.

This clonotype was detected many times. The chain is built from TRBV11-2 and TRBJ2-1, with D perhaps TRBD2 (6 bases). Looked up from germline, CDR1 is SGHAT and CDR2 is FQNNGV. The CDR3 is 18 amino acids. V lost 4 bases to trimming and J lost 1 base, with 20 bases between them. The CDR3 region has the DNA TGTGCCAGCAGCTCTTATTCGACTAGTGACTATTCCTACAATGAGCAGTTCTTC. This sequence encodes CASSSYSTSDYSYNEQFF.

The V and J genes are TRBV12-3 or TRBV12-4 and TRBJ1-1; 8 bases are a match to TRBD1. V lost 5 bases and J lost 10; bases outside the gene matches: 9. CDR3 length: 13 amino acids. CDR3: CASSPGQGVLAFF. CDR3 DNA sequence: TGTGCCAGCAGTCCTGGACAGGGTGTTTTAGCTTTCTTT.

This clonotype was detected only a few times. The J gene is TRBJ2-6, the V gene TRBV7-2; D is unclear. The CDR3 extends over 15 amino acids. V dropped 2 bases and J dropped 4 bases, with 9 bases sitting between them. CDR1 and CDR2 (germline): SGHTA, FQGNSA. The CDR3 region has the DNA TGTGCCAGCAGCTTATCCATTCCCGGGGCCAACGTCCTGACTTTC. Its protein product is CASSLSIPGANVLTF. The full variable domain, with the rest looked up from reference TRBV7-2 and TRBJ2-6, is GAGVSQSPSNKVTEKGKDVELRCDPISGHTALYWYRQSLGQGLEFLIYFQGNSAPDKSGLPSDRFSAERTGGSVSTLTIQRTQQEDSAVYLCASSLSIPGANVLTFGAGSRLTVL.

The gene calls are TRBV29-1 and TRBJ1-5, with a tentative D call TRBD1 (6 bases). This CDR3 is 13 amino acids long. Trimming took off 6 bases at V and 8 bases at J, with 17 bases between the two ends. Germline-derived CDR1 and CDR2 are SQVTM and ANQGSEA. CDR3 DNA sequence: TGCAGCGTGGGGGGGACATTTGAGGAGCCCCAGCATTTT. Protein product: CSVGGTFEEPQHF.

There are many counts of this clonotype. The chain combines TRBV6-1 with TRBJ1-4; TRBD1 is a possible D gene (5 bases). V was cut by 4 bases and J by 3 bases, with 21 bases left in between. Germline CDR1 is MNHNS and CDR2 is SASEGT. The CDR3 spans 18 residues. The CDR3, as DNA: TGTGCCAGCAGTGGGACGGCCGGGTTGGGACTAGCTAATGAAAAACTGTTTTTT. This gives the protein CASSGTAGLGLANEKLFF.

This rearrangement joins TRBV25-1 to TRBJ2-7, with TRBD1 matching 8 bases. The V gene end was trimmed by 4 bases and the J gene end by 1 base; junction bases not matched to a gene: 3. This CDR3 has 14 amino acids. CDR1 and CDR2 (germline): MGHDK, SYGVNS. The CDR3 reads CASSGGQASYEQYV. The DNA of the CDR3 is TGTGCCAGCAGTGGGGGACAGGCTTCCTACGAGCAGTACGTC.

Only a few counts were recorded for this clonotype. The chain uses TRBV10-3 and TRBJ2-7; TRBD1 might be the D (6 bases). V was trimmed by 6 bases and J by 0 bases, leaving 15 bases between them. Germline CDR1 reads ENHRY; CDR2 reads SYGVKD. The CDR3 totals 15 residues. The CDR3 nucleotides read TGTGCCATCAGGGGCGACAGGACTCACTCCTACGAGCAGTACGTC. Amino acids: CAIRGDRTHSYEQYV.

V gene TRBV7-2 combines with J gene TRBJ2-7; tentative D call: TRBD2 (6 bases). The CDR3 covers 16 residues. V was shortened by 1 base and J by 0 bases, with 13 bases between the two germline ends. Germline values: CDR1 SGHTA, CDR2 FQGNSA. CDR3 protein: CASSLGAGRLSYEQYF. The CDR3 DNA is TGTGCCAGCAGCTTAGGGGCGGGACGCCTCTCCTACGAGCAGTACTTC.

A remark on this clonotype: A much more abundant neighbour one base away suggests this may be a read error. The chain is built from TRBV7-2 and TRBJ1-6; weak D call: TRBD1 (6 bases). Germline V gene data show CDR1 as SGHTA and CDR2 as FQGNSA. The CDR3 has 17 amino acids. The CDR3 protein is CASNQRAGGSHNSPLHF. The CDR3 DNA sequence: TGTGCCAGCAACCAAAGGGCGGGGGGCTCCCATAATTCACCCCTCCACTTT.

This clonotype was seen repeatedly, ten times or more. The V call is TRBV20-1, the J call TRBJ2-1, with TRBD2 matching 10 bases. Germline V CDR1 and CDR2: DFQATT, SNEGSKA (reference sequence). The length of the CDR3 is 12 residues. The DNA of the CDR3 is TGCAGCCAACTAGCGGGATCCAATGAGCAGTTCTTC. The encoded protein is CSQLAGSNEQFF.

This clonotype was seen repeatedly, ten times or more. The chain's CDR3 is CASSLVAGANTGELFF. In DNA, the CDR3 is TGTGCCAGCAGTTTGGTAGCGGGAGCGAACACCGGGGAGCTGTTTTTT. The rearrangement links TRBV27 to TRBJ2-2; 9 nucleotides line up with TRBD2. CDR1 is MNHEY and CDR2 is SMNVEV in the germline V gene (reference sequence). The CDR3 is 16 amino acids. J was trimmed by 0 bases and V by 3 bases; bases with no gene match: 2.

This chain joins TRBV7-2 and TRBJ2-7; 11 nucleotides agree with TRBD2. There are 14 residues in the CDR3. V lost 3 bases to trimming and J lost 6 bases; unmatched junction nucleotides: 4. Germline loops: CDR1 SGHTA, CDR2 FQGNSA. The CDR3 sequence is CASSLTSGNGEQYF. The CDR3, as DNA: TGTGCCAGCAGCTTGACTAGCGGGAATGGCGAGCAGTACTTC. Full variable domain (missing parts from reference TRBV7-2 and TRBJ2-7): GAGVSQSPSNKVTEKGKDVELRCDPISGHTALYWYRQSLGQGLEFLIYFQGNSAPDKSGLPSDRFSAERTGGSVSTLTIQRTQQEDSAVYLCASSLTSGNGEQYFGPGTRLTVT.

This clonotype came up many times. This rearrangement joins TRBV6-5 to TRBJ1-5; D unresolved. The CDR3 is 15 residues long. Trimming took 0 bases from V and 0 from J, leaving 6 bases between them. The V gene's germline CDR1 is MNHEY and CDR2 SVGAGI. The CDR3 DNA reads TGTGCCAGCAGTTACTCGATCGATAGCAATCAGCCCCAGCATTTT. Translated, it gives CASSYSIDSNQPQHF.

This clonotype was recorded many times. The V gene is TRBV12-3 or TRBV12-4, the J gene TRBJ2-7; D uncertain. Trimming removed 1 base at V and 2 bases at J, with 6 bases between. The CDR3 is 13 residues long. The CDR3 loop is CASSLDSPYEQYF. In DNA, the CDR3 is TGTGCCAGCAGTTTAGACTCCCCCTACGAGCAGTACTTC.

In its sample, this clonotype was seen many times. V and J are TRBV12-3 or TRBV12-4 and TRBJ2-7, with TRBD2 matching 11 bases. The V and J ends lost 6 bases and 2 bases, in that order; junction bases with no gene match: 3. This CDR3 spans 14 amino acids. The CDR3 sequence: CASSLLAGAYEQYF. Here the CDR3 DNA reads TGTGCCAGCAGCTTACTAGCGGGAGCCTACGAGCAGTACTTC.

This clonotype appeared many times. The J gene is TRBJ2-3, the V gene TRBV7-2; D is perhaps TRBD1 or TRBD2 (6 bases each). Germline V gene data show CDR1 as SGHTA and CDR2 as FQGNSA. CDR3 length equals 16 residues. The germline V and J ends were trimmed by 5 bases and 1 base, with 16 bases remaining between them. DNA of the CDR3: TGTGCCAGCAGCAATTCGGGGGCGCGGGGCACAGATACGCAGTATTTT. This translates into CASSNSGARGTDTQYF.

This clonotype showed up just a few times. The gene calls are TRBV10-1 and TRBJ2-1; D call uncertain. Trimming left V 4 bases short and J 7 bases short, with 14 bases between. The germline CDR1 and CDR2 sequences are WNHNN and SYGVQD (reference sequence). This CDR3 region has 14 residues. CDR3 in DNA: TGCGCCAGCAGTGTAGGGTCCTATCAGAATGAGCAGTTCTTC. Protein sequence: CASSVGSYQNEQFF.

The table lists this clonotype with many counts. This rearrangement joins TRBV29-1 to TRBJ2-1; TRBD2 aligns across 7 bases. The V gene's germline CDR1 is SQVTM and CDR2 ANQGSEA. Trimming cost V 3 bases and J 6 bases; bases outside gene matches: 8. The CDR3 spans 14 residues. The CDR3 region is CSVESGTGGNEQFF. The CDR3 DNA follows: TGCAGCGTTGAGAGCGGGACTGGTGGCAATGAGCAGTTCTTC.

The chain joins TRBV10-3 to TRBJ2-7; 8 bases map to TRBD1. V gave up 3 bases and J gave up 2 bases; unmatched junction bases: 9. Germline-derived CDR1 and CDR2 are ENHRY and SYGVKD. The CDR3 extends over 16 amino acids. The CDR3 nucleotides are TGTGCCATCAGTGACCAGGGGGGACAGGCCACCTACGAGCAGTACGTC. This gives the protein CAISDQGGQATYEQYV.

This clonotype has only a few counts. This chain uses TRBV14 with TRBJ1-3; possible D gene TRBD1, 5 bases. Trimming pared 4 bases from V and 9 bases from J, leaving 10 bases between. CDR3 length equals 12 residues. Looked up from germline, CDR1 is SGHDN and CDR2 is FVKESK. As DNA, the CDR3 is TGTGCCAGCAGCCCGGGGGTAGGCACCATATATTTT. Translation gives CASSPGVGTIYF.

This chain connects TRBV7-3 to TRBJ2-2; D unresolved. Trimming stripped 1 base from V and 7 bases from J, with 16 bases between. CDR3 size: 16 residues. Germline V CDR1 and CDR2: SGHTA, FQGTGA. In nucleotides, the CDR3 is TGTGCCAGCAGCTTAAGCGGTTTAGGTCGGAGCGGGGAGCTGTTTTTT. It is translated as CASSLSGLGRSGELFF.

This clonotype was counted at least ten times. The chain recombines TRBV10-3 with TRBJ2-3, with 8 bases identical to TRBD2. The V and J ends lost 11 bases and 0 bases, in that order; junction bases with no gene match: 10. This CDR3 comprises 15 residues. Germline assignment: CDR1 ENHRY and CDR2 SYGVKD. CDR3 nucleotide sequence: TGTGCCGCCCGAAGCGGGAGCGGTAGCACAGATACGCAGTATTTT. The encoded protein is CAARSGSGSTDTQYF.

This clonotype occurred many times. The genes are TRBV25-1 and TRBJ2-1; TRBD2 aligns across 8 bases. Germline assignment: CDR1 MGHDK and CDR2 SYGVNS. The trim removed 4 bases at V and 6 bases at J, leaving 14 bases unmatched. There are 17 residues in the CDR3. The chain's CDR3 is CASSAMLGLAGRNEQFF. Written as DNA, the CDR3 is TGTGCCAGCAGTGCAATGCTGGGGCTAGCGGGCCGCAATGAGCAGTTCTTC.

The chain carries TRBV12-3 or TRBV12-4 and TRBJ2-7; 8 bases line up with TRBD2. The V segment lost 7 bases and the J segment 5 bases; nucleotides outside the gene matches: 10. The CDR3 sequence is 14 residues long. The CDR3 region is CASNFKRERHEQYF. The CDR3 DNA follows: TGTGCCAGCAACTTCAAGCGGGAGAGGCACGAGCAGTACTTC.

The chain has TRBV6-1 and TRBJ1-6; 7 bases match TRBD1. This CDR3 is built from 16 residues. After removal of 7 bases from V and 4 bases from J, the junction contained 10 bases not matched to a gene. In germline, CDR1 is MNHNS, CDR2 SASEGT. CDR3: CASKTQGRNYNSPLHF. The CDR3 DNA follows: TGTGCCAGCAAAACACAGGGGCGGAATTATAATTCACCCCTCCACTTT.

The table lists this clonotype with a few counts. The chain employs TRBV3-1 and TRBJ2-5; the D is unclear. Looked up from germline, CDR1 is LGHDT and CDR2 is YNNKEL (reference sequence). The CDR3 contains 13 residues. The germline V and J ends were trimmed by 2 bases and 5 bases, with 9 bases remaining between them. CDR3 sequence reads: CASSQSDLETQYF. The CDR3 DNA is TGTGCCAGCAGCCAATCAGATCTCGAGACCCAGTACTTC.

This rearrangement joins TRBV5-4 to TRBJ2-5; 9 nucleotides align to TRBD1. CDR3 length equals 15 residues. The V gene's germline CDR1 is SGHNT and CDR2 YYREEE (reference sequence). Trimming took 4 bases from V and 10 from J; bases not matched to a gene: 14. CDR3 in DNA: TGTGCCAGCAGCCTCACCGGGACAGGGCACGTCGACCAGTACTTC. Its translation is CASSLTGTGHVDQYF.

This clonotype showed up just a few times. V gene TRBV3-1 combines with J gene TRBJ2-1, with 8 bases matching TRBD2. In germline, CDR1 is LGHDT, CDR2 YNNKEL (reference sequence). V shed 2 bases, J shed 4 bases, and the junction held 4 bases outside the gene matches. The CDR3 covers 15 residues. This CDR3 is CASSQPGLEYNEQFF. The CDR3 DNA reads TGTGCCAGCAGCCAACCGGGACTAGAATACAATGAGCAGTTCTTC.